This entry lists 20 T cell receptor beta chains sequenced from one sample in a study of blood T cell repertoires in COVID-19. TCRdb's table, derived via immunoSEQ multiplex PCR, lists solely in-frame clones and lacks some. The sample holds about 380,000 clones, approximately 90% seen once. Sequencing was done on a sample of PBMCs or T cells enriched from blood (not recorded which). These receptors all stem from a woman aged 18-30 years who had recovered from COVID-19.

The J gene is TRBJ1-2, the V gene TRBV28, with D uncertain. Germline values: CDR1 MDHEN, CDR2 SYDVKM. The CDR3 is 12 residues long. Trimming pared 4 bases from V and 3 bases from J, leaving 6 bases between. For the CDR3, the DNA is TGTGCCAGCAGTTCAATTGACTATGGCTACACCTTC. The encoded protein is CASSSIDYGYTF.

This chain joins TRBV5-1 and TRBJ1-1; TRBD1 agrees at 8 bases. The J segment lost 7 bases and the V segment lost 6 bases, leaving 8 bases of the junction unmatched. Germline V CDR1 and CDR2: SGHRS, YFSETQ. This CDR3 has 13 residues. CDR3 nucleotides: TGCGCCAGCAACCGACAGGGGCATGGTGAAGCTTTCTTT. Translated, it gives CASNRQGHGEAFF.

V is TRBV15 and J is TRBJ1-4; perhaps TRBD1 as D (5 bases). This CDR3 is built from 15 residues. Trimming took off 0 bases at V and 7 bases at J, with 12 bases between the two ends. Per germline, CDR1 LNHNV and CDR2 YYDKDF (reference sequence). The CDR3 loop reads CATSRDSGGVEKLFF. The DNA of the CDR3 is TGTGCCACCAGCAGAGATAGTGGAGGGGTTGAAAAACTGTTTTTT.

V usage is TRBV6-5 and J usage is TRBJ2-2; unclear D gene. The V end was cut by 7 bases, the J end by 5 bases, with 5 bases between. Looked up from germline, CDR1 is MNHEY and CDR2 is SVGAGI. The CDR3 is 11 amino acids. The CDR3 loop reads CASTRTGELFF. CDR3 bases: TGTGCCAGCACGAGGACCGGGGAGCTGTTTTTT.

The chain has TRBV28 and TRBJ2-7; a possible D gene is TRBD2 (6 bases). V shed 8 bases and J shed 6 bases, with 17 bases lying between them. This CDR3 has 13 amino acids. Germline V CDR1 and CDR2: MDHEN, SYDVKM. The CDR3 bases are TGTGCCAGCCCCCCCTCGGGAGCGTCCGAGCAGTACTTC. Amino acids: CASPPSGASEQYF. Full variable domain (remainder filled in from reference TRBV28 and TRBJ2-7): DVKVTQSSRYLVKRTGEKVFLECVQDMDHENMFWYRQDPGLGLRLIYFSYDVKMKEKGDIPEGYSVSREKKERFSLILESASTNQTSMYLCASPPSGASEQYFGPGTRLTVT.

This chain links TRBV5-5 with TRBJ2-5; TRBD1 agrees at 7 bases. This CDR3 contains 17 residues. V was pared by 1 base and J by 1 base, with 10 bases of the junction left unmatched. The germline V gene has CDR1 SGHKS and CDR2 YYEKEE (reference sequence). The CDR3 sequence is CASSLMMGRGSQETQYF. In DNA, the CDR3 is TGTGCCAGCAGCTTGATGATGGGCAGGGGGAGCCAAGAGACCCAGTACTTC.

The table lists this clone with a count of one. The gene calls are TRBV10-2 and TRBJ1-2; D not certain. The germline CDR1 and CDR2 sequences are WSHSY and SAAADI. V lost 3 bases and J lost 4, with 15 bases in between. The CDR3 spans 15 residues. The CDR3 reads CASSDRAGGSYGYTF. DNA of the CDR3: TGCGCCAGCAGTGATAGGGCCGGAGGTTCCTATGGCTACACCTTC.

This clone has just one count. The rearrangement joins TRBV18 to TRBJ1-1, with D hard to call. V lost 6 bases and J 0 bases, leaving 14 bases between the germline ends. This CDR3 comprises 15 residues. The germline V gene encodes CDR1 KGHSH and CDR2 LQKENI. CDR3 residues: CASSRAGRMNTEAFF. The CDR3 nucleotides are TGTGCCAGCTCCCGGGCGGGGAGAATGAACACTGAAGCTTTCTTT.

The CDR3 DNA sequence: TGCGCCAGCAGTGAGTCTGTATCGCGGCAGGGGAACTACGAGCAGTACTTC. This encodes CASSESVSRQGNYEQYF. This chain joins TRBV10-1 and TRBJ2-7; TRBD1 is a possible D gene (6 bases). The CDR3 extends over 17 amino acids. Germline CDR1 WNHNN, CDR2 SYGVQD (reference sequence). V lost 0 bases, J lost 3 bases, and 18 bases lay in between.

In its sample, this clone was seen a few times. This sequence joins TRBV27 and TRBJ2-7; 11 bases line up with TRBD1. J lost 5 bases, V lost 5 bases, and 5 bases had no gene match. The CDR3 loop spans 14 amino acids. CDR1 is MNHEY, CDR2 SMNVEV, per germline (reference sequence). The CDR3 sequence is CASSRDRGFDEQYF. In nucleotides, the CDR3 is TGTGCCAGCAGTCGGGACAGGGGGTTTGACGAGCAGTACTTC.

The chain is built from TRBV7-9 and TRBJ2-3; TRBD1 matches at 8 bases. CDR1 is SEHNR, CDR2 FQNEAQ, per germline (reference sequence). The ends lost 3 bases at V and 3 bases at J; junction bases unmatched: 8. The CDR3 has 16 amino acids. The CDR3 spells CASSFGADRVTDTQYF. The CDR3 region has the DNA TGTGCCAGCAGCTTCGGGGCGGACAGGGTAACAGATACGCAGTATTTT.

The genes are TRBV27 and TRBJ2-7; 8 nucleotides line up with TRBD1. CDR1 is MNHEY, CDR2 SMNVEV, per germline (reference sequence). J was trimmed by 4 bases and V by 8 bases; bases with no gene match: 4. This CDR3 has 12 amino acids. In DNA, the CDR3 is TGTGCCAGCTCCGACAGGGGATACGAGCAGTACTTC. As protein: CASSDRGYEQYF.

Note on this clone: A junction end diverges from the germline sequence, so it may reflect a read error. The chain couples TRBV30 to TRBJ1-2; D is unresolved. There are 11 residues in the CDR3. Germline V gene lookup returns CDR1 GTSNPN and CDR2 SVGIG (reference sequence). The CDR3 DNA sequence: TGCACCCTGTACTCTAACTATGGCTACACCTTC. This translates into CTLYSNYGYTF. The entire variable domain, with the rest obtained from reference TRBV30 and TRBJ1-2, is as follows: SQTIHQWPATLVQPVGSPLSLECTVEGTSNPNLYWYRQAAGRGLQLLFYSVGIGQISSEVPQNLSASRPQDRQFILSSKKLLLSDSGFYLCTLYSNYGYTFGSGTRLTVV.

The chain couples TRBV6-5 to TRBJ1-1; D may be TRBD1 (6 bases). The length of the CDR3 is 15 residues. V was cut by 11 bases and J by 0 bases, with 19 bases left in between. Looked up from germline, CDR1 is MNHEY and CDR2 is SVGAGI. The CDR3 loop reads CAALRGGAMNTEAFF. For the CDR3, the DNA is TGTGCCGCACTTAGAGGGGGAGCCATGAACACTGAAGCTTTCTTT.

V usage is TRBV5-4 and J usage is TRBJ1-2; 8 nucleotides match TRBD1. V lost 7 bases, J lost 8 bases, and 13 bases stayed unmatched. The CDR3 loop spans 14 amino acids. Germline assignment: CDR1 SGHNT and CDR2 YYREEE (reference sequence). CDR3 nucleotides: TGTGCCAGCGAACCACCGGGACAGGCTGAAGGCTACACCTTC. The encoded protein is CASEPPGQAEGYTF.

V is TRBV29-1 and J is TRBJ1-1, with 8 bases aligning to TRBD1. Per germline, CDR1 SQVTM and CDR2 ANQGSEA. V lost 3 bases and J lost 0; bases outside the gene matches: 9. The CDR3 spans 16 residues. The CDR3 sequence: CSVEGLDRAMNTEAFF. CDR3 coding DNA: TGCAGCGTTGAGGGGTTGGACAGGGCTATGAACACTGAAGCTTTCTTT.

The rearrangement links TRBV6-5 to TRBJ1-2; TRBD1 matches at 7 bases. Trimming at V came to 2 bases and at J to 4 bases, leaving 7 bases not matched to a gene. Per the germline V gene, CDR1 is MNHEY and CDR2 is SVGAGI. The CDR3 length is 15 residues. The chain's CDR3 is CASSYTRQGGYGYTF. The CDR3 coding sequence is TGTGCCAGCAGTTACACCAGACAGGGCGGCTATGGCTACACCTTC.

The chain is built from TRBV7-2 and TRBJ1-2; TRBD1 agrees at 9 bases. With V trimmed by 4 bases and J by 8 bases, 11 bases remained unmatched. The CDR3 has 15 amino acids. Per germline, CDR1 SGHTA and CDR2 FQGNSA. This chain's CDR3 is CASSSHTGGFEGYTF. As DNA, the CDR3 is TGTGCCAGCAGCTCTCATACAGGGGGCTTCGAGGGCTACACCTTC.

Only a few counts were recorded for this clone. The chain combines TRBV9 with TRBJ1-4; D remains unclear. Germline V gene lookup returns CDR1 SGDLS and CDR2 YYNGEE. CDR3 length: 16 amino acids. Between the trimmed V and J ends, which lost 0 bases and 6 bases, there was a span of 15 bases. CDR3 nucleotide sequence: TGTGCCAGCAGCGTAGGGATCGGGGATGGGTATGAAAAACTGTTTTTT. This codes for CASSVGIGDGYEKLFF.

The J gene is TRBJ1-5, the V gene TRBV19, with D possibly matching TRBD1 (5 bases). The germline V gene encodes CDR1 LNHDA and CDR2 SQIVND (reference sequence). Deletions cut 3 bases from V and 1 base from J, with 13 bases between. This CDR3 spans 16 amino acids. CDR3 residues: CASSIRAGFSNQPQHF. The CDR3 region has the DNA TGTGCCAGTAGTATCCGCGCAGGGTTCAGCAATCAGCCCCAGCATTTT. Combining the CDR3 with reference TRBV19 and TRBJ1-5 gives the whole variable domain DGGITQSPKYLFRKEGQNVTLSCEQNLNHDAMYWYRQDPGQGLRLIYYSQIVNDFQKGDIAEGYSVSREKKESFPLTVTSAQKNPTAFYLCASSIRAGFSNQPQHFGDGTRLSIL.